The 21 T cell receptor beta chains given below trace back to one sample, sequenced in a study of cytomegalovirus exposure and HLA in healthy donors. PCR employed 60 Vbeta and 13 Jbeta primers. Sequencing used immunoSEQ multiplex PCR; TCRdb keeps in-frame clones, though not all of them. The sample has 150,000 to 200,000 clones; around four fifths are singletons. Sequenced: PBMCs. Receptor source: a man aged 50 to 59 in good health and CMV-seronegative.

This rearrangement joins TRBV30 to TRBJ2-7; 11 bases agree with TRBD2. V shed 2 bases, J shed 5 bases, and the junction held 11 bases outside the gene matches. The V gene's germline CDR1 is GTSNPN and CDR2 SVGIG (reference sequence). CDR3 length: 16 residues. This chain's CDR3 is CAWSRLAGTVGDEQYF. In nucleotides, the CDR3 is TGTGCCTGGAGTCGACTAGCGGGAACGGTCGGTGACGAGCAGTACTTC.

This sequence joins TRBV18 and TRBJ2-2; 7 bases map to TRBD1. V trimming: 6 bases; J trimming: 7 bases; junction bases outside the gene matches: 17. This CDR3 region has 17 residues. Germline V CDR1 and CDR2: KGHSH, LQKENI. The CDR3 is CASSSETGQTFFGELFF. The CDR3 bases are TGTGCCAGCTCGTCGGAAACGGGACAGACATTTTTCGGGGAGCTGTTTTTT.

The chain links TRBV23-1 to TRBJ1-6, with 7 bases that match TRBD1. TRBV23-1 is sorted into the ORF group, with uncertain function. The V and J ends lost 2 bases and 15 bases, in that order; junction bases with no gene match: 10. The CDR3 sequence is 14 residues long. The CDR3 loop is CASSQDKGQPFLHF. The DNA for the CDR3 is TGCGCCAGCAGTCAAGATAAGGGACAGCCCTTCCTCCACTTT.

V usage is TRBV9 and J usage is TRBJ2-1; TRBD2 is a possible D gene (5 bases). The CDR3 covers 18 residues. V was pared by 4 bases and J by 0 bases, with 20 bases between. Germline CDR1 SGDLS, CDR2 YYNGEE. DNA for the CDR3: TGTGCCAGCAGCAAAGACTATAGTCTGAGAAGCTCCTACAATGAGCAGTTCTTC. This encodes CASSKDYSLRSSYNEQFF.

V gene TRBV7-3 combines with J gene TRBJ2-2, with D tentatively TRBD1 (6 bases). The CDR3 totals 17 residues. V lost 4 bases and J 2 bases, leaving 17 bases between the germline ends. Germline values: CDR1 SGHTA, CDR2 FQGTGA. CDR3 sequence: CASSSRGHQLNTGELFF. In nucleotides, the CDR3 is TGTGCCAGCAGCTCACGGGGACACCAACTCAACACCGGGGAGCTGTTTTTT.

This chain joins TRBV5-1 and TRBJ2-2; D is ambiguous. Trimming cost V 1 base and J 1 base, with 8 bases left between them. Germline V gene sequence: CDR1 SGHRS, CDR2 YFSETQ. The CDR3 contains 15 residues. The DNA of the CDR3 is TGCGCCAGCAGCTTGCGACACCTGAACACCGGGGAGCTGTTTTTT. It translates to CASSLRHLNTGELFF.

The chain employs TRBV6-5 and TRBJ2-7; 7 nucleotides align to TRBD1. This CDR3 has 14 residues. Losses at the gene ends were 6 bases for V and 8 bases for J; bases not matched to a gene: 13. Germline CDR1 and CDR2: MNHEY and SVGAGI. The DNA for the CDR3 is TGTGCCAGCAGCTCAAGGGGACAGAGATTAAAGCAGTACTTC. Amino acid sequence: CASSSRGQRLKQYF.

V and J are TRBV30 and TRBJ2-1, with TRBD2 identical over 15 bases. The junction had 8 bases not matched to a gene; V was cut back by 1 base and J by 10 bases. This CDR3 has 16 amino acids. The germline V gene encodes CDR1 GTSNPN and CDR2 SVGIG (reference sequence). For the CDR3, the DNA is TGTGCCTGGAGTGGCCGGACTAGCGGGAGGGCGAAGGAGCAGTTCTTC. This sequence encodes CAWSGRTSGRAKEQFF.

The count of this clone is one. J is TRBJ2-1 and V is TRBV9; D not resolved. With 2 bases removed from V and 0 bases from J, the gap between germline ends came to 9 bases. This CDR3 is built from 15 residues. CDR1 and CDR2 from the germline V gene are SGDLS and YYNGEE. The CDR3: CASSVVANSYNEQFF. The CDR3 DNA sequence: TGTGCCAGCAGCGTTGTAGCCAACTCCTACAATGAGCAGTTCTTC.

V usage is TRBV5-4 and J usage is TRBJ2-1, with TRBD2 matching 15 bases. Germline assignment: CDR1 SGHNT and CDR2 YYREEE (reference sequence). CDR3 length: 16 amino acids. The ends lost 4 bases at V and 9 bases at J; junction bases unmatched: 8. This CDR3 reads CASSAWTSGRAPEQFF. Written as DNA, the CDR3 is TGTGCCAGCAGCGCATGGACTAGCGGGAGGGCCCCTGAGCAGTTCTTC.

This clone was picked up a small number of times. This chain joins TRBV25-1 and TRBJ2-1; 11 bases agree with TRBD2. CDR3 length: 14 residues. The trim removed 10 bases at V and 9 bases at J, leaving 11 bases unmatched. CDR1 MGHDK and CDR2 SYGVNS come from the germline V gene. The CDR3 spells CAIQASGGPLEQFF. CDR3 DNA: TGTGCCATCCAAGCTAGCGGGGGGCCTCTTGAGCAGTTCTTC. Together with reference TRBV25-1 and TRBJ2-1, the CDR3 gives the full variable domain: EADIYQTPRYLVIGTGKKITLECSQTMGHDKMYWYQQDPGMELHLIHYSYGVNSTEKGDLSSESTVSRIRTEHFPLTLESARPSHTSQYLCAIQASGGPLEQFFGPGTRLTVL.

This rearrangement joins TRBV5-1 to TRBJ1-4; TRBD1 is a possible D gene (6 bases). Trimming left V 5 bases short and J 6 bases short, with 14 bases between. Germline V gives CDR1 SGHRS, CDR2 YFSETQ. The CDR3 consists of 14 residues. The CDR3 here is CASRQGQRDEKLFF. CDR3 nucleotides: TGCGCCAGCAGACAGGGACAAAGGGATGAAAAACTGTTTTTT.

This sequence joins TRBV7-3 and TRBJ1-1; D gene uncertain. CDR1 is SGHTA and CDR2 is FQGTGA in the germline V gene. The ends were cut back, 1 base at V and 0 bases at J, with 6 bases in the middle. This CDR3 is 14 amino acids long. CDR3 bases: TGTGCCAGCAGCTTAATGGGAGTGAACACTGAAGCTTTCTTT. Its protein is CASSLMGVNTEAFF.

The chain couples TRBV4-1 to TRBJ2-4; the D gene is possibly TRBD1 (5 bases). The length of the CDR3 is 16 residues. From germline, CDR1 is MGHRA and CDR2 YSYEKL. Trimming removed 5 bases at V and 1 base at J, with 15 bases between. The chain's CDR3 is CASSVTGSGAKNIQYF. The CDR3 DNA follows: TGCGCCAGCAGCGTCACAGGCAGTGGGGCCAAAAACATTCAGTACTTC.

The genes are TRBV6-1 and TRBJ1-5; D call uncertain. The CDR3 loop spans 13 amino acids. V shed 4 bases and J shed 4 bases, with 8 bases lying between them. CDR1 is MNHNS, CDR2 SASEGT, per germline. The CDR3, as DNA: TGTGCCAGCAGTGTAGGAGCGAATCAGCCCCAGCATTTT. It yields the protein CASSVGANQPQHF.

The CDR3 DNA reads TGTGCCAGCAGCTTAGGTCAGGGCTGGAGTGAGCAGTACTTC. This codes for CASSLGQGWSEQYF. The chain links TRBV7-9 to TRBJ2-7, with TRBD1 as a possible D gene (5 bases). CDR3 length equals 14 residues. Germline lookup yields CDR1 SEHNR and CDR2 FQNEAQ (reference sequence). Trimming left V 1 base short and J 7 bases short, with 14 bases between.

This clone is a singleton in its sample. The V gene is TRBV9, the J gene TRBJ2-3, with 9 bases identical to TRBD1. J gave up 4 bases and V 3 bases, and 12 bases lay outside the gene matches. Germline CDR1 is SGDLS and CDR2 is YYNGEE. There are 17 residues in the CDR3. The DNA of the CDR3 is TGTGCCAGCAGCGCCCTAAGAGGGACAGGGTCATCAGATACGCAGTATTTT. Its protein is CASSALRGTGSSDTQYF.

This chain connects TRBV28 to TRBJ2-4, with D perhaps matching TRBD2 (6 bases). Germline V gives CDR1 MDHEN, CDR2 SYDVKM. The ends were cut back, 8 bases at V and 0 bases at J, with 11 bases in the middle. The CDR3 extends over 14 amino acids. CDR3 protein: CASGLQLAKNIQYF. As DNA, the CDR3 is TGTGCCAGCGGACTACAGCTAGCCAAAAACATTCAGTACTTC.

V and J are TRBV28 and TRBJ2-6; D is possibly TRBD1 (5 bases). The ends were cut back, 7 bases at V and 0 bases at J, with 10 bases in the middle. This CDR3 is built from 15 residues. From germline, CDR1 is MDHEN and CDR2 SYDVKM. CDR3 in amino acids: CASTRAGSGANVLTF. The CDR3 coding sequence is TGTGCCAGCACCAGGGCCGGCTCTGGGGCCAACGTCCTGACTTTC.

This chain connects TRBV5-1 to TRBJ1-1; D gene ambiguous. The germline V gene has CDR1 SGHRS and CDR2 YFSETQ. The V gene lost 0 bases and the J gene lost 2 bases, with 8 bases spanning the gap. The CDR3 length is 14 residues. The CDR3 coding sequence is TGCGCCAGCAGCTTGGCGAGGCCCAACACTGAAGCTTTCTTT. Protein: CASSLARPNTEAFF.

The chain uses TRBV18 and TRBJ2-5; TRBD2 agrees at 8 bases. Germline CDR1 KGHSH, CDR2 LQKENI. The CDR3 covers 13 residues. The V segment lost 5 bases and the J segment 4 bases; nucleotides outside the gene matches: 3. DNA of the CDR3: TGTGCCAGCTCAGGGACTAGTCCAGAGACCCAGTACTTC. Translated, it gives CASSGTSPETQYF.